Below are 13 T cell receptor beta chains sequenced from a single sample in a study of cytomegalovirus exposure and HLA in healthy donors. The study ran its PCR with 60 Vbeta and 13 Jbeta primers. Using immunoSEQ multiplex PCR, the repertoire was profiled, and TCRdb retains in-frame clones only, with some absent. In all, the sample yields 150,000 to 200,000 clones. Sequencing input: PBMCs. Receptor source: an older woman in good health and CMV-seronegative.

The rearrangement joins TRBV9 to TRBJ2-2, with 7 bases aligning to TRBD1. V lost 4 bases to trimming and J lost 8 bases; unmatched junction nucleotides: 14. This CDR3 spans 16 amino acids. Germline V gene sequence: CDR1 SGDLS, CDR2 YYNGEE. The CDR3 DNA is TGTGCCAGCAGCCCACACGGGACAGTGATGCAAGGGGAGCTGTTTTTT. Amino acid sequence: CASSPHGTVMQGELFF.

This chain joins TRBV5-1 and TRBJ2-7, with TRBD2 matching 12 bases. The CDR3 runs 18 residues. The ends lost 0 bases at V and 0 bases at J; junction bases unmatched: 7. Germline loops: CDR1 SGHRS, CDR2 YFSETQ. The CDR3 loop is CASSLGVTSGGSSYEQYF. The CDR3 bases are TGCGCCAGCAGCTTGGGCGTAACTAGCGGGGGGAGCTCCTACGAGCAGTACTTC.

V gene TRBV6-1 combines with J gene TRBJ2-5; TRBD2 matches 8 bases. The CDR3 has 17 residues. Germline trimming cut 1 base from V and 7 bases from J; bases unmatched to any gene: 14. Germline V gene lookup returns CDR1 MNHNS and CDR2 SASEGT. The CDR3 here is CASSEVRDFRGGRTQYF. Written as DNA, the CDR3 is TGTGCCAGCAGTGAAGTGAGGGACTTTCGGGGGGGGAGGACCCAGTACTTC.

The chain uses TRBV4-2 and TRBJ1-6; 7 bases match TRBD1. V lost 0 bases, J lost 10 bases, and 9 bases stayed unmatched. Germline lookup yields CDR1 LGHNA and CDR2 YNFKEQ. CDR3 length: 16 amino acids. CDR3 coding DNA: TGTGCCAGCAGCCAAGAGCCGGGACAGCAGAGCTCACCCCTCCACTTT. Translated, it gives CASSQEPGQQSSPLHF.

CDR3 residues: CASSFNQGADTQYF. In nucleotides, the CDR3 is TGTGCCAGCAGCTTTAACCAGGGGGCAGATACGCAGTATTTT. The V call is TRBV11-2, the J call TRBJ2-3; 7 positions agree with TRBD1. The V gene end was trimmed by 3 bases and the J gene end by 4 bases; junction bases not matched to a gene: 4. This CDR3 comprises 14 residues. Germline V CDR1 and CDR2: SGHAT, FQNNGV.

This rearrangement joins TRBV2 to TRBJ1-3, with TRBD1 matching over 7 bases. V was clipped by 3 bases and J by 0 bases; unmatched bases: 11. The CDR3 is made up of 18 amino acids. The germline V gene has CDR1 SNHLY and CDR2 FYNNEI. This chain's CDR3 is CASSDPYKGQTSGNTIYF. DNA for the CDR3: TGTGCCAGCAGTGATCCCTATAAGGGACAGACCTCTGGAAACACCATATATTTT.

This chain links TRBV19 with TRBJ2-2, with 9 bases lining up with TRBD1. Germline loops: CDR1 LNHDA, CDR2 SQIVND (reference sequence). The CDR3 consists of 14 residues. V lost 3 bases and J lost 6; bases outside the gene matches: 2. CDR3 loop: CASSIRTGAGELFF. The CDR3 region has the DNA TGTGCCAGTAGTATCAGGACAGGGGCCGGGGAGCTGTTTTTT.

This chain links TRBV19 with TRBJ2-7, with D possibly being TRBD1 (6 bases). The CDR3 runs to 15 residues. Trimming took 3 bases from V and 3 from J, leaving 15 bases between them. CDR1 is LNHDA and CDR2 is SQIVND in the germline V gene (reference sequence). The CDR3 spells CASSISGTLDYEQYF. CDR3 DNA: TGTGCCAGTAGTATCTCCGGGACACTCGACTACGAGCAGTACTTC.

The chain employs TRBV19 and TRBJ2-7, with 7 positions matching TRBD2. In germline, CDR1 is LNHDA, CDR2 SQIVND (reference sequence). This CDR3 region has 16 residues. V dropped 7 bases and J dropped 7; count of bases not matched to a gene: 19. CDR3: CASTPSWGEGQREQYF. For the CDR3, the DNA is TGTGCCAGTACCCCATCTTGGGGGGAGGGCCAAAGGGAGCAGTACTTC.

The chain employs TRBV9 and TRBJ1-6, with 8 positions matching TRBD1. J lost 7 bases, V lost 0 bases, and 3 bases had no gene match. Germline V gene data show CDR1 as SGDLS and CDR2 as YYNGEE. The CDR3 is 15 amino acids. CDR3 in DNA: TGTGCCAGCAGCGTAGCGGGACAGGCGAATTCACCCCTCCACTTT. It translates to CASSVAGQANSPLHF. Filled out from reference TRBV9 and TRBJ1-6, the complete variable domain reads DSGVTQTPKHLITATGQRVTLRCSPRSGDLSVYWYQQSLDQGLQFLIQYYNGEERAKGNILERFSAQQFPDLHSELNLSSLELGDSALYFCASSVAGQANSPLHFGNGTRLTVT.

Here the CDR3 reads CASSTGDENSPLHF. The CDR3 DNA reads as TGTGCCAGCAGTACAGGGGATGAAAATTCACCCCTCCACTTT. This chain joins TRBV6-6 and TRBJ1-6; 7 bases match TRBD1. Germline V gene lookup returns CDR1 MNHNY and CDR2 SVGAGI (reference sequence). The CDR3 consists of 14 residues. Trimming removed 5 bases from V and 7 bases from J; junction bases left unmatched: 5.

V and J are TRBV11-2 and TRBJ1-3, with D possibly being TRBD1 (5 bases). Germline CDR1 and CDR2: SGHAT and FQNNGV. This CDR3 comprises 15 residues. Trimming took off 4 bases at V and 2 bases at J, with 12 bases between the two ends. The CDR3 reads CASSSTGLPGNTIYF. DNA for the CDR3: TGTGCCAGCAGCTCCACAGGTCTCCCTGGAAACACCATATATTTT.

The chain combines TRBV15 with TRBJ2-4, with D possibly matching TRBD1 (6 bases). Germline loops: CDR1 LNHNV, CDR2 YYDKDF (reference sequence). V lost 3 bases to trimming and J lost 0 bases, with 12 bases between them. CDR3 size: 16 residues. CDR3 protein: CATSSPGQLAKNIQYF. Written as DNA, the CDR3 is TGTGCCACCAGCAGCCCCGGACAGTTAGCCAAAAACATTCAGTACTTC.